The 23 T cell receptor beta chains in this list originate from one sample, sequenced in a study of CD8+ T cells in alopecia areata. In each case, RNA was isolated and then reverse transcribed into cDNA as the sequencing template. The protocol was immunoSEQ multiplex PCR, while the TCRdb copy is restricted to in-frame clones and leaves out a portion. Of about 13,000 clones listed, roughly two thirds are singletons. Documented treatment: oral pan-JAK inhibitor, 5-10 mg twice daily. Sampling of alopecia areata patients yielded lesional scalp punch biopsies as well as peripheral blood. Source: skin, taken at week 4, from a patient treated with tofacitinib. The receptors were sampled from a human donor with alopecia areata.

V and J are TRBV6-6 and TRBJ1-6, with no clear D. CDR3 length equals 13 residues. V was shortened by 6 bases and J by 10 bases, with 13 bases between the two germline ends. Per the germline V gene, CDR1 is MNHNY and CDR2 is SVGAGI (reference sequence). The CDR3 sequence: CASSPWTGSPLHF. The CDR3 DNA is TGTGCCAGCAGCCCCTGGACGGGATCACCCCTCCACTTT.

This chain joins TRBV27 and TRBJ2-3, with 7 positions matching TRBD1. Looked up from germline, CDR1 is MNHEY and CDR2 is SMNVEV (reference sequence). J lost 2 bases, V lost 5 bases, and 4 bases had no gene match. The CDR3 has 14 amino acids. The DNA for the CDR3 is TGTGCCAGCAGTAACAGGGGACCCACAGATACGCAGTATTTT. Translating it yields CASSNRGPTDTQYF.

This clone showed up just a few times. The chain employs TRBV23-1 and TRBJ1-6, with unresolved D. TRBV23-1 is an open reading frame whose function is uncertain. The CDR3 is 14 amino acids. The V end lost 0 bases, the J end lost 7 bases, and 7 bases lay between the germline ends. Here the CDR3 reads CASSQSGENSPLHF. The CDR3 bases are TGCGCCAGCAGTCAATCCGGGGAGAATTCACCCCTCCACTTT.

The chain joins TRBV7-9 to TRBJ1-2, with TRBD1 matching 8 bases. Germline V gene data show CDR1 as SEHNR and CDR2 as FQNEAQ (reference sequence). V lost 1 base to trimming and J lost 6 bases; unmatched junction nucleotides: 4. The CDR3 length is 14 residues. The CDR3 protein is CASSLEDRENGYTF. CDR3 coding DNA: TGTGCCAGCAGCTTAGAGGACAGGGAAAATGGCTACACCTTC.

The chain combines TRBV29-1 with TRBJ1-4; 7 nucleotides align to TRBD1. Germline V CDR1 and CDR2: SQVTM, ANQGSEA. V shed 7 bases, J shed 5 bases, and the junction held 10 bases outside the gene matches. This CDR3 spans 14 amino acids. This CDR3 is CSAQGGQGNEKLFF. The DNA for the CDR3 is TGCAGCGCTCAGGGGGGGCAGGGGAATGAAAAACTGTTTTTT. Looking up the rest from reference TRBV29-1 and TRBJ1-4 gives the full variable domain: SAVISQKPSRDICQRGTSLTIQCQVDSQVTMMFWYRQQPGQSLTLIATANQGSEATYESGFVIDKFPISRPNLTFSTLTVSNMSPEDSSIYLCSAQGGQGNEKLFFGSGTQLSVL.

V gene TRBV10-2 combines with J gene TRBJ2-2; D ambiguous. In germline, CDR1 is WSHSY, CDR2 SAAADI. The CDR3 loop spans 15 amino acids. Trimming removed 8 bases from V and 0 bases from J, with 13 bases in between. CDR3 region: CASCYRLPNTGELFF. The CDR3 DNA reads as TGCGCCAGCTGTTATAGGCTTCCGAACACCGGGGAGCTGTTTTTT.

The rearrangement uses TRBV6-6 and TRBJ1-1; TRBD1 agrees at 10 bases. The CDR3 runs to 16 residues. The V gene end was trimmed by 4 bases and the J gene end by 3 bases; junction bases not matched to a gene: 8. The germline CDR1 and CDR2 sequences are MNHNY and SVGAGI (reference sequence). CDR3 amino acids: CASSWRRGQGDTEAFF. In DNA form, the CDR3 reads TGTGCCAGCAGTTGGCGGAGAGGACAGGGGGACACTGAAGCTTTCTTT.

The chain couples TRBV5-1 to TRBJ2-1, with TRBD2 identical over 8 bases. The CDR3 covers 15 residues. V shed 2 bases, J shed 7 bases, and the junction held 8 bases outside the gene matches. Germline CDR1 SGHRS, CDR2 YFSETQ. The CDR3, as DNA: TGCGCCAGCAGCTTCGGGGGGGCAACGCGGAATGAGCAGTTCTTC. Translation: CASSFGGATRNEQFF.

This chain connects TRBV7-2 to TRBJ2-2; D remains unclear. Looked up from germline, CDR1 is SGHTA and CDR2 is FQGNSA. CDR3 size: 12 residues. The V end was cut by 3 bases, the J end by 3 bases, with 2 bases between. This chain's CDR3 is CASSFYTGELFF. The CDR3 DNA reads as TGTGCCAGCAGCTTTTACACCGGGGAGCTGTTTTTT.

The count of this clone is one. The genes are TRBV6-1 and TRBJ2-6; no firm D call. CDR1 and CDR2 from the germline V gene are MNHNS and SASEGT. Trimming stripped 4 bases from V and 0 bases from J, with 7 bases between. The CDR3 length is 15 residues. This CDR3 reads CASSVRLSGANVLTF. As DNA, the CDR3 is TGTGCCAGCAGTGTACGACTCTCTGGGGCCAACGTCCTGACTTTC.

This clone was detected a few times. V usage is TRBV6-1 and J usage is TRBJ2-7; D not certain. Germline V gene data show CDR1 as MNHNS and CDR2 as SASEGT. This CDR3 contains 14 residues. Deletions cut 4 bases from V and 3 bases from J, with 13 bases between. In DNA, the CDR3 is TGTGCCAGCAGTGTGTACGGGCTAGTCTACGAGCAGTACTTC. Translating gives CASSVYGLVYEQYF.

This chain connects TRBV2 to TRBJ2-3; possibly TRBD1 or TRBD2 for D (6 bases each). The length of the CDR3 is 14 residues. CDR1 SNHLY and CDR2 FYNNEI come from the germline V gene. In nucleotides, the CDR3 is TGTGCGAGTAAGGGGGGATCAAGCACAGATACGCAGTATTTT. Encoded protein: CASKGGSSTDTQYF.

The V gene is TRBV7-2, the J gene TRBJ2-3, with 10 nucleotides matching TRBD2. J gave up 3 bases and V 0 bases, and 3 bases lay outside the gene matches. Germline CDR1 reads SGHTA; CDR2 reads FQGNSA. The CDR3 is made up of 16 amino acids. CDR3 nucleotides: TGTGCCAGCAGCTTAGCGGGACTAGCGCTTACAGATACGCAGTATTTT. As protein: CASSLAGLALTDTQYF. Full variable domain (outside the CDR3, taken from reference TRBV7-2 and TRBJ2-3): GAGVSQSPSNKVTEKGKDVELRCDPISGHTALYWYRQSLGQGLEFLIYFQGNSAPDKSGLPSDRFSAERTGGSVSTLTIQRTQQEDSAVYLCASSLAGLALTDTQYFGPGTRLTVL.

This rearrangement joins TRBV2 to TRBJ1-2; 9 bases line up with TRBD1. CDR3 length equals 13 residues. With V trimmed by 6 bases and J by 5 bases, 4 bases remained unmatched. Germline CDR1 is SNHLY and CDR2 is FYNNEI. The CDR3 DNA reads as TGTGCCAGCAGCTTACAGGGGGCGTATGGCTACACCTTC. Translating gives CASSLQGAYGYTF.

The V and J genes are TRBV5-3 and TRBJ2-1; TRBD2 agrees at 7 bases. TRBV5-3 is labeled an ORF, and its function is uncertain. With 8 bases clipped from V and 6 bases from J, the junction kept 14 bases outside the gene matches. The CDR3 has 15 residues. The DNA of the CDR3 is TGTGCCAGCAGCCACGTACTAGCGTCCGGCAATGAGCAGTTCTTC. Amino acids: CASSHVLASGNEQFF.

CDR3 in amino acids: CASSLAADPWGYTF. CDR3 in DNA: TGTGCCAGCAGCTTGGCAGCGGACCCCTGGGGCTACACCTTC. The chain couples TRBV5-6 to TRBJ1-2; D is uncertain. The V gene lost 0 bases and the J gene lost 8 bases, with 14 bases spanning the gap. CDR1 is SGHDT, CDR2 YYEEEE, per germline. The length of the CDR3 is 14 residues. Based on the CDR3 plus reference TRBV5-6 and TRBJ1-2, the full variable domain is DAGVTQSPTHLIKTRGQQVTLRCSPKSGHDTVSWYQQALGQGPQFIFQYYEEEERQRGNFPDRFSGHQFPNYSSELNVNALLLGDSALYLCASSLAADPWGYTFGSGTRLTVV.

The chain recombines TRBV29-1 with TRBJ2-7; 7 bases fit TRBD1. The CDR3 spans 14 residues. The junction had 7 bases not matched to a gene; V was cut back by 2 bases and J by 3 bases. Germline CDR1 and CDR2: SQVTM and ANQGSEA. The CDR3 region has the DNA TGCAGCGTTGAAAAGATAGCAGGGGGCTACGAGCAGTACTTC. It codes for CSVEKIAGGYEQYF.

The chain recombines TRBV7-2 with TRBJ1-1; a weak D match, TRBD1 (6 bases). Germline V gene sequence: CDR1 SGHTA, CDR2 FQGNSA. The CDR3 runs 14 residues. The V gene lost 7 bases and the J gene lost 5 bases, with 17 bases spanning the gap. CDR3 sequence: CASTAIGGGTEAFF. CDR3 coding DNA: TGTGCCAGCACTGCCATAGGGGGAGGGACTGAAGCTTTCTTT.

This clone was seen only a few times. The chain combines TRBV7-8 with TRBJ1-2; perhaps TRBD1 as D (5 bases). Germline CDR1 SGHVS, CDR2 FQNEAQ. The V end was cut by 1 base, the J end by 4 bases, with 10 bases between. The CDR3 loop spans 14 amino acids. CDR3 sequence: CASSLGGVSYGYTF. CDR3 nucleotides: TGTGCCAGCAGCTTAGGGGGGGTTAGCTATGGCTACACCTTC.

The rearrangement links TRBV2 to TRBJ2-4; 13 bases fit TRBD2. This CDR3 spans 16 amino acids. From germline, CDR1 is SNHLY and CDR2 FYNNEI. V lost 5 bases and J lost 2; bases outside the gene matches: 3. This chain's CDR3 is CASSLLAGGPKNIQYF. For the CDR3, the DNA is TGTGCCAGCAGTCTACTAGCGGGGGGGCCCAAAAACATTCAGTACTTC.

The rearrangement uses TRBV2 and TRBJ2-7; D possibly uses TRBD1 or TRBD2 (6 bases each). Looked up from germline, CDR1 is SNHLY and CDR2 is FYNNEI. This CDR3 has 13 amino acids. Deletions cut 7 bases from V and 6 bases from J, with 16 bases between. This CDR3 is CASTDGGRPEQYF. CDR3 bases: TGTGCCAGCACTGACGGGGGCCGACCCGAGCAGTACTTC.

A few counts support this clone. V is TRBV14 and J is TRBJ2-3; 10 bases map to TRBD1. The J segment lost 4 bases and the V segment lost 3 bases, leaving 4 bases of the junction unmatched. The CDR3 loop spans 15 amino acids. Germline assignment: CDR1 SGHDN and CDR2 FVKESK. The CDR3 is CASSHGQGGADTQYF. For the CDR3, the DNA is TGTGCCAGCAGCCATGGACAGGGGGGGGCAGATACGCAGTATTTT.

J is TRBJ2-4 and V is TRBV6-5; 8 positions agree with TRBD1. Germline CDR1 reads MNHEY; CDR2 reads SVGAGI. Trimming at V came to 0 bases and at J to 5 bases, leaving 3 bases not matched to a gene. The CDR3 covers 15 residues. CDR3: CASSYSNRGENIQYF. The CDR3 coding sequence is TGTGCCAGCAGTTACTCGAACAGGGGGGAAAACATTCAGTACTTC.